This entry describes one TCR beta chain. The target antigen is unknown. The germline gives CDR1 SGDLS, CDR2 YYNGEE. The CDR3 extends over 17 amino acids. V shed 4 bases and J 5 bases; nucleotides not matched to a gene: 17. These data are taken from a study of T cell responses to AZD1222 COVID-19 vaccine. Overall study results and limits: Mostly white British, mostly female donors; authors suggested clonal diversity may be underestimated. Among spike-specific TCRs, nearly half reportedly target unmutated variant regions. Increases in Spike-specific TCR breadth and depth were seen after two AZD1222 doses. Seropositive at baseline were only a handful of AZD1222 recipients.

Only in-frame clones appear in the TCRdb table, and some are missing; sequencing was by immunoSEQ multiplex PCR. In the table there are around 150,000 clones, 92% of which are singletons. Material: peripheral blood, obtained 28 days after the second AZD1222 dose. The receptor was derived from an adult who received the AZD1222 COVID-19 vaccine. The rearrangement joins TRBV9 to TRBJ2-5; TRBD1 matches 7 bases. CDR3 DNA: TGTGCCAGCAGCCCCACGATGGGGACAGCTCCTTGGGAGACCCAGTACTTC. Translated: CASSPTMGTAPWETQYF.